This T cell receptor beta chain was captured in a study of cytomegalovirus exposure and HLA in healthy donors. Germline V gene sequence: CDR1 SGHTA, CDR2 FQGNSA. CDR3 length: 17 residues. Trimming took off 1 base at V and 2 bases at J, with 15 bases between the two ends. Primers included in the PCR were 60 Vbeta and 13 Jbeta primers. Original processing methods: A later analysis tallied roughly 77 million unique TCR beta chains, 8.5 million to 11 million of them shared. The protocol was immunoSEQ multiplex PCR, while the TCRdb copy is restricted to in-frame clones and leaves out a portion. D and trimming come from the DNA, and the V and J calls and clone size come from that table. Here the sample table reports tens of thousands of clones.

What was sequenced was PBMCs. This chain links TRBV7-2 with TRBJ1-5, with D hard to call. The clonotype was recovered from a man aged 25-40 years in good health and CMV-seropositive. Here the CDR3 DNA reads TGTGCCAGCAGCTTAGACGGCGAGTCAGGCGGCAATCAGCCCCAGCATTTT. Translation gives CASSLDGESGGNQPQHF.